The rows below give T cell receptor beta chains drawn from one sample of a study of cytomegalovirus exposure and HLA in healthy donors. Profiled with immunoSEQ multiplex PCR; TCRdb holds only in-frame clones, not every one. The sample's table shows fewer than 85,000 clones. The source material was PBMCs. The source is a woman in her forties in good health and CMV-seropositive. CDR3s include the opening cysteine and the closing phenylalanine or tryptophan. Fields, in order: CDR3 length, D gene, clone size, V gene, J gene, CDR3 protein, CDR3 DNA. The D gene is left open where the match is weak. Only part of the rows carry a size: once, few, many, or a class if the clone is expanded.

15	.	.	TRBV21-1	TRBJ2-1	CASSKAPRSYNEQFF	TGTGCCAGCAGCAAAGCCCCCCGCTCCTACAATGAGCAGTTCTTC
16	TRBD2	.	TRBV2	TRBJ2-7	CASSEALTAGVDEQYF	TGTGCCAGCAGTGAAGCTCTAACGGCGGGAGTCGACGAGCAGTACTTC
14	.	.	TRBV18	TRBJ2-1	CASSPFTGEDEQFF	TGTGCCAGCTCACCATTCACAGGGGAGGATGAGCAGTTCTTC
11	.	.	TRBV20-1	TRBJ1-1	CSAREYTEAFF	TGCAGTGCTAGGGAGTACACTGAAGCTTTCTTT
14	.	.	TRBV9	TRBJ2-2	CASSVELAPGELFF	TGTGCCAGCAGCGTAGAACTAGCTCCCGGGGAGCTGTTTTTT
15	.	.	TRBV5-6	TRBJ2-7	CASSLDRWRAYEQYF	TGTGCCAGCAGCTTGGATCGGTGGAGGGCCTACGAGCAGTACTTC
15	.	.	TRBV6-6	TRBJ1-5	CASSQRGPNYQPQHF	TGTGCCAGCAGTCAAAGGGGTCCGAATTATCAGCCCCAGCACTTT
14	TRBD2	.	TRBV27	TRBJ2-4	CASNPGGAKNIQYF	TGTGCCAGCAATCCCGGGGGGGCCAAAAACATTCAGTACTTC
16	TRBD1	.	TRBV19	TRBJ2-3	CASSISAAGGVDTQYF	TGTGCCAGTAGTATTTCTGCGGCAGGGGGCGTAGATACGCAGTATTTT
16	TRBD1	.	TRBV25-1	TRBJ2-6	CASGGQGSSGANVLTF	TGTGCCAGTGGGGGACAGGGGTCCTCTGGGGCCAACGTCCTGACTTTC
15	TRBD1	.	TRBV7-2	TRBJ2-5	CASSQDRVGEETQYF	TGTGCCAGCAGTCAAGACAGGGTGGGTGAAGAGACCCAGTACTTC
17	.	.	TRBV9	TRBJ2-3	CASSPHSGGIGTDTQYF	TGTGCCAGCAGCCCCCACAGTGGCGGGATCGGGACAGATACGCAGTATTTT
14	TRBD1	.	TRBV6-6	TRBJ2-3	CASSVQGSTDTQYF	TGTGCCAGCAGCGTACAGGGGAGCACAGATACGCAGTATTTT
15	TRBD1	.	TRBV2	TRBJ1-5	CASSGDRQGNQPQHF	TGTGCCAGCAGCGGCGACAGACAGGGGAATCAGCCCCAGCATTTT
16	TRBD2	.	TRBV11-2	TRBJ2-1	CASSHYTSGRSNEQFF	TGTGCCAGCAGTCACTATACTAGCGGGAGGTCGAATGAGCAGTTCTTC
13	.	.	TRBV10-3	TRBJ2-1	CAISEGSPNEQFF	TGTGCCATCAGTGAGGGCTCCCCCAATGAGCAGTTCTTC
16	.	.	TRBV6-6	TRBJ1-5	CASSYSVRTANQPQHF	TGTGCCAGCAGTTACTCTGTAAGGACAGCCAATCAGCCCCAGCATTTT
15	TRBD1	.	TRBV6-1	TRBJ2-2	CASTEGGRWTGELFF	TGTGCCAGCACCGAAGGGGGCCGCTGGACCGGGGAGCTGTTTTTT
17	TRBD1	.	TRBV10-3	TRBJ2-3	CAISALPGQGSTDTQYF	TGTGCCATCAGTGCGTTACCGGGACAGGGGAGCACAGATACGCAGTATTTT
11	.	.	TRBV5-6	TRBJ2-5	CASSLQETQYF	TGTGCCAGCAGCCTCCAAGAGACCCAGTACTTC
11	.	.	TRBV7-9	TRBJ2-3	CASSPEGTQYF	TGTGCCAGCAGCCCCGAGGGAACGCAGTATTTT
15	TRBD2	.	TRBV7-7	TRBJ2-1	CASSLNPSGINEQFF	TGTGCTAGCAGCTTAAACCCTAGCGGCATCAATGAGCAGTTCTTC
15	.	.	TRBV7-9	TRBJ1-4	CASSLTTGPNEKLFF	TGTGCCAGCAGCTTAACTACAGGGCCCAATGAAAAACTGTTTTTT
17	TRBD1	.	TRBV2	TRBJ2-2	CASSARRDRGGSGELFF	TGTGCCAGCAGCGCTAGGCGGGACAGGGGGGGGTCCGGGGAGCTGTTTTTT
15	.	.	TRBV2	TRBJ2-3	CASSTRMPSTDTQYF	TGTGCCAGCAGTACTAGGATGCCTAGCACAGATACGCAGTATTTT
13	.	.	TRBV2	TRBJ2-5	CASSRDGQETQYF	TGTGCCAGCAGCAGGGATGGTCAAGAGACCCAGTACTTC
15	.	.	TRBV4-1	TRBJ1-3	CASSQGDSSGNTIYF	TGCGCCAGCAGCCAAGGCGACAGCTCTGGAAACACCATATATTTT
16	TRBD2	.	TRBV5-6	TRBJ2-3	CASSLAPSGRGDTQYF	TGTGCCAGCAGCTTGGCCCCTAGCGGGAGAGGAGATACGCAGTATTTT
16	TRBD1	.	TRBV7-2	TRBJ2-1	CASSSHDRGPDNEQFF	TGTGCCAGCAGCTCCCACGACAGGGGGCCTGACAATGAGCAGTTCTTC
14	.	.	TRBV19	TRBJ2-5	CASNTGDSQETQYF	TGTGCCAGTAATACGGGGGACAGCCAAGAGACCCAGTACTTC
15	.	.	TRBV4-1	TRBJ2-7	CASSQTEDGIYEQYF	TGCGCCAGCAGCCAGACCGAGGACGGGATTTACGAGCAGTACTTC
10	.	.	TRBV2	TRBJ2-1	CASSVIEQFF	TGTGCCAGCAGTGTCATTGAGCAGTTCTTC
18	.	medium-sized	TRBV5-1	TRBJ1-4	CASSLGLNGDSTNEKLFF	TGCGCCAGCAGCTTGGGATTGAATGGGGACTCAACTAATGAAAAACTGTTTTTT
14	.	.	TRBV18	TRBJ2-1	CASSPTASYNEQFF	TGTGCCAGCTCACCGACAGCTTCCTACAATGAGCAGTTCTTC
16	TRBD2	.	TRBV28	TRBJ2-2	CASLLRGRANTGELFF	TGTGCCAGCCTTTTGAGAGGGAGGGCCAACACCGGGGAGCTGTTTTTT
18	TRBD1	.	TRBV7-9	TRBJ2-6	CASSSGDRVAPGANVLTF	TGTGCCAGCAGCTCCGGGGACAGGGTAGCTCCTGGGGCCAACGTCCTGACTTTC
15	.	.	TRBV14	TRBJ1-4	CASSSRGRTNEKLFF	TGTGCCAGCAGCTCCAGAGGGCGAACTAATGAAAAACTGTTTTTT
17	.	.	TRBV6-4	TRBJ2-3	CASSDSGLHSSTDTQYF	TGTGCCAGCAGTGACTCAGGACTCCATTCTAGCACAGATACGCAGTATTTT
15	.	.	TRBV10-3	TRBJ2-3	CAISARGAETDTQYF	TGTGCCATCAGTGCCCGGGGGGCCGAGACAGATACGCAGTATTTT
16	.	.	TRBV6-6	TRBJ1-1	CASRSQGRGGHTEAFF	TGTGCCAGCAGGTCCCAGGGTAGGGGGGGTCACACTGAAGCTTTCTTT